Below, 7 T cell receptor beta chains from the same sample are listed, as sequenced in a study of early T cells in non-severe SARS-CoV-2 infection. From the 5' RACE reads, TCRdb called clonotypes with MiXCR, one entry per CDR3 protein. The sample lists about 48,000 distinct CDR3 sequences; 6% to 8% were seen once. The sample here was whole blood, taken at baseline. The receptors originated from an adult who was a healthcare worker with PCR-confirmed SARS-CoV-2 infection or an uninfected control (not recorded which).

V is TRBV12-3 or TRBV12-4 and J is TRBJ2-3; the D is unclear. V gave up 4 bases and J gave up 5 bases, with 4 bases separating them. This CDR3 is 11 amino acids long. The CDR3 DNA reads as TGTGCCAGCAGTTACAGAGATACGCAGTATTTT. It encodes CASSYRDTQYF.

This clonotype has ten or more counts. V and J are TRBV7-8 and TRBJ1-1; D unclear. The CDR3 covers 13 residues. Germline CDR1 is SGHVS and CDR2 is FQNEAQ. The ends were cut back, 4 bases at V and 1 base at J, with 7 bases in the middle. CDR3 in DNA: TGTGCCAGCAGCTCGCAGGCGAACACTGAAGCTTTCTTT. Protein sequence: CASSSQANTEAFF.

The CDR3 region has the DNA TGTGCCAGCAGCTATAGCGGGAGAGGCTCCTACAATGAGCAGTTCTTC. The encoded protein is CASSYSGRGSYNEQFF. The rearrangement joins TRBV11-3 to TRBJ2-1; 9 positions agree with TRBD2. Trimming removed 4 bases from V and 0 bases from J; junction bases left unmatched: 4. Germline values: CDR1 SGHNT, CDR2 YENEEA. The CDR3 consists of 16 residues. Full variable domain (remainder filled in from reference TRBV11-3 and TRBJ2-1): EAGVVQSPRYKIIEKKQPVAFWCNPISGHNTLYWYLQNLGQGPELLIRYENEEAVDDSQLPKDRFSAERLKGVDSTLKIQPAELGDSAVYLCASSYSGRGSYNEQFFGPGTRLTVL.

This sequence joins TRBV7-6 and TRBJ2-3; D ambiguous. Germline CDR1 and CDR2: SGHVS and FNYEAQ. This CDR3 region has 19 residues. Trimming removed 6 bases from V and 2 bases from J, with 27 bases in between. The CDR3 DNA follows: TGTGCCAGCAGTGAATTCTACGGAAACCCTTGGTGCAACACAGATACGCAGTATTTT. As protein: CASSEFYGNPWCNTDTQYF.

This clonotype was counted ten times or more. The chain carries TRBV29-1 and TRBJ2-5; the D is unclear. The V gene lost 5 bases and the J gene lost 6 bases, with 19 bases spanning the gap. Germline CDR1 and CDR2: SQVTM and ANQGSEA. CDR3 length equals 14 residues. CDR3 in DNA: TGCAGCGTTAAGACCAATCGCATCATACAGACCCAGTACTTC. Protein sequence: CSVKTNRIIQTQYF.

This clonotype has at least ten counts. Here the CDR3 DNA reads TGTGCCAGCAGCCCCCGGAGCTCCTACGAGCAGTACTTC. Translation: CASSPRSSYEQYF. The chain employs TRBV7-8 and TRBJ2-7; no firm D call. CDR1 and CDR2 from the germline V gene are SGHVS and FQNEAQ. V lost 5 bases and J 0 bases, leaving 8 bases between the germline ends. The CDR3 consists of 13 residues.

In DNA form, the CDR3 reads TGTGCCAGCAGCCAAGAACCAGGGAATATCGTAAATGAGCAGTTCTTC. Amino acids: CASSQEPGNIVNEQFF. The J gene is TRBJ2-1, the V gene TRBV4-2; TRBD1 might be the D (5 bases). Germline V gene lookup returns CDR1 LGHNA and CDR2 YNFKEQ. The CDR3 has 16 amino acids. The V and J ends lost 0 bases and 7 bases respectively, with 16 bases between them.